These 21 T cell receptor beta chains came from one sample sequenced in a study of ipilimumab plus nivolumab after autologous stem cell transplantation. TCRdb's copy holds only in-frame clones and misses some; the assay was immunoSEQ multiplex PCR. The repertoire consists of some 15,000 clones, with approximately 78% occurring once and the leading ten covering more than 15%. The sample was PBMCs, taken in a trial of ipilimumab plus nivolumab as post-transplant consolidation. These receptors originate from a male donor with diffuse large B-cell lymphoma.

The gene calls are TRBV5-6 and TRBJ2-7, with 8 bases that match TRBD1. V lost 2 bases and J lost 7; bases outside the gene matches: 8. Germline CDR1 SGHDT, CDR2 YYEEEE. The CDR3 extends over 14 amino acids. The CDR3: CASSFGQGAPEQYF. The CDR3 DNA sequence: TGTGCCAGCAGCTTTGGGCAGGGGGCGCCTGAGCAGTACTTC. Full variable domain (remainder filled in from reference TRBV5-6 and TRBJ2-7): DAGVTQSPTHLIKTRGQQVTLRCSPKSGHDTVSWYQQALGQGPQFIFQYYEEEERQRGNFPDRFSGHQFPNYSSELNVNALLLGDSALYLCASSFGQGAPEQYFGPGTRLTVT.

The rearrangement links TRBV9 to TRBJ2-7; TRBD1 or TRBD2 may be the D gene (5 bases each). The CDR3 covers 15 residues. Germline V gene sequence: CDR1 SGDLS, CDR2 YYNGEE. V was trimmed by 0 bases and J by 4 bases, leaving 14 bases between them. The chain's CDR3 is CASSVGAGSRYEQYF. In DNA, the CDR3 is TGTGCCAGCAGCGTAGGGGCAGGGAGTAGGTACGAGCAGTACTTC.

The chain employs TRBV5-8 and TRBJ1-5; D is ambiguous. CDR1 is SGHTS and CDR2 is YDEGEE in the germline V gene. Trimming removed 7 bases at V and 3 bases at J, with 14 bases between. This CDR3 spans 14 amino acids. CDR3 bases: TGTGCCAGCGGGCGGGTAGAGTACAATCAGCCCCAGCATTTT. Protein: CASGRVEYNQPQHF. The entire variable domain, with the rest obtained from reference TRBV5-8 and TRBJ1-5, is as follows: EAGVTQSPTHLIKTRGQQATLRCSPISGHTSVYWYQQALGLGLQFLLWYDEGEERNRGNFPPRFSGRQFPNYSSELNVNALELEDSALYLCASGRVEYNQPQHFGDGTRLSIL.

The V gene is TRBV30, the J gene TRBJ1-4; tentative D call: TRBD1 (6 bases). The CDR3 is 15 residues long. The V and J ends lost 1 base and 5 bases respectively, with 14 bases between them. The germline V gene encodes CDR1 GTSNPN and CDR2 SVGIG (reference sequence). CDR3 in amino acids: CAWSGSTGRNEKLFF. In nucleotides, the CDR3 is TGTGCCTGGAGTGGATCAACAGGGAGGAATGAAAAACTGTTTTTT.

Within the sample, this clone is medium-sized. The V gene is TRBV6-6, the J gene TRBJ2-2; D perhaps matches TRBD1 (7 bases). The CDR3 covers 14 residues. Germline lookup yields CDR1 MNHNY and CDR2 SVGAGI (reference sequence). Trimming cost V 10 bases and J 4 bases, with 16 bases left between them. The CDR3 DNA reads as TGTGCCACCGAACGACAGGGAGGCACCGGGGAGCTGTTTTTT. This sequence encodes CATERQGGTGELFF.

The chain combines TRBV2 with TRBJ2-5, with TRBD2 as a possible D gene (6 bases). Trimming shortened V by 6 bases and J by 0 bases, and 11 bases separated the two germline ends. The germline CDR1 and CDR2 sequences are SNHLY and FYNNEI. The CDR3 length is 14 residues. The CDR3 reads CASSPGSHQETQYF. CDR3 nucleotides: TGTGCCAGCAGCCCCGGGAGCCACCAAGAGACCCAGTACTTC. The full variable domain, in which reference TRBV2 and TRBJ2-5 provide the parts outside the CDR3, is EPEVTQTPSHQVTQMGQEVILRCVPISNHLYFYWYRQILGQKVEFLVSFYNNEISEKSEIFDDQFSVERPDGSNFTLKIRSTKLEDSAMYFCASSPGSHQETQYFGPGTRLLVL.

V and J are TRBV9 and TRBJ2-3; no clear D. This CDR3 is 12 amino acids long. V was cut by 0 bases and J by 8 bases, with 7 bases left in between. Germline-derived CDR1 and CDR2 are SGDLS and YYNGEE. The CDR3 DNA is TGTGCCAGCAGCGTAGGCGCAGGTACGCAGTATTTT. This codes for CASSVGAGTQYF.

CDR3 protein: CASSQVGGANNEKLFF. CDR3 in DNA: TGCGCCAGCAGCCAAGTGGGGGGGGCGAATAATGAAAAACTGTTTTTT. The gene calls are TRBV4-1 and TRBJ1-4; possibly TRBD1 for D (6 bases). The CDR3 is 16 amino acids. V was trimmed by 1 base and J by 4 bases, leaving 13 bases between them. Germline V gene data show CDR1 as MGHRA and CDR2 as YSYEKL.

This clone is medium-sized by share. The V call is TRBV30, the J call TRBJ1-2; D unresolved. Germline V gene lookup returns CDR1 GTSNPN and CDR2 SVGIG (reference sequence). This CDR3 has 13 residues. The V end lost 4 bases, the J end lost 0 bases, and 9 bases lay between the germline ends. The CDR3 protein is CAWTPVANYGYTF. CDR3 coding DNA: TGTGCCTGGACGCCAGTAGCTAACTATGGCTACACCTTC.

The gene calls are TRBV9 and TRBJ1-2, with TRBD1 matching 7 bases. Trimming at V came to 1 base and at J to 2 bases, leaving 2 bases not matched to a gene. This CDR3 is built from 14 residues. The germline gives CDR1 SGDLS, CDR2 YYNGEE. The CDR3: CASSVRGQNYGYTF. DNA for the CDR3: TGTGCCAGCAGCGTAAGGGGGCAGAACTATGGCTACACCTTC.

This chain links TRBV7-9 with TRBJ2-1, with 10 bases lining up with TRBD2. In germline, CDR1 is SEHNR, CDR2 FQNEAQ (reference sequence). The CDR3 runs to 15 residues. Unmatched junction bases numbered 8, after V lost 5 bases and J lost 7 bases. CDR3 sequence: CASSVLTSGVNEQFF. CDR3 DNA sequence: TGTGCCAGCAGCGTTCTAACTAGCGGGGTTAATGAGCAGTTCTTC.

V is TRBV14 and J is TRBJ2-1; D tentatively fits TRBD1 or TRBD2 (5 bases each). The V end lost 2 bases, the J end lost 2 bases, and 13 bases lay between the germline ends. This CDR3 has 16 residues. In germline, CDR1 is SGHDN, CDR2 FVKESK. The CDR3 DNA reads TGTGCCAGCAGCCAATCGGGACGGGCAACCTACAATGAGCAGTTCTTC. This gives the protein CASSQSGRATYNEQFF.

This chain connects TRBV6-1 to TRBJ2-2, with TRBD2 as a possible D gene (5 bases). This CDR3 is 13 amino acids long. Trimming cost V 2 bases and J 7 bases, with 8 bases left between them. Germline CDR1 and CDR2: MNHNS and SASEGT. CDR3 bases: TGTGCCAGCAGTGAAAATACTAGCGGGGAGCTGTTTTTT. It yields the protein CASSENTSGELFF.

The chain joins TRBV7-2 to TRBJ2-5; 7 bases fit TRBD2. Gene TRBJ2-7 matches the end of the DNA better, so the J call may be wrong. The CDR3 length is 15 residues. CDR1 and CDR2 (germline): SGHTA, FQGNSA. The CDR3 DNA follows: TGTGCCAGCAGCTTAGACGGGACTAACCTCTACGAGCAGTACTTC. Encoded protein: CASSLDGTNLYEQYF.

This chain joins TRBV5-4 and TRBJ2-5, with 10 bases fitting TRBD2. V lost 5 bases, J lost 2 bases, and 6 bases stayed unmatched. Germline lookup yields CDR1 SGHNT and CDR2 YYREEE (reference sequence). The CDR3 is made up of 15 amino acids. CDR3 sequence: CASRRGTSEQETQYF. The CDR3 DNA is TGTGCCAGCAGACGCGGGACTAGCGAACAAGAGACCCAGTACTTC.

This clone was counted a single time. The rearrangement uses TRBV19 and TRBJ2-4; D uncertain. CDR1 and CDR2 (germline): LNHDA, SQIVND (reference sequence). This CDR3 comprises 16 residues. V was cut by 7 bases and J by 1 base, with 17 bases left in between. The chain's CDR3 is CASTPGYIPAKNIQYF. The CDR3 nucleotides read TGTGCCAGTACCCCGGGCTACATTCCGGCCAAAAACATTCAGTACTTC.

The V call is TRBV18, the J call TRBJ2-3; D call uncertain. Looked up from germline, CDR1 is KGHSH and CDR2 is LQKENI. This CDR3 is 15 amino acids long. Deletions cut 5 bases from V and 5 bases from J, with 17 bases between. The CDR3 DNA reads as TGTGCCAGCTCATCAGAGACGACGGGTGGAGATACGCAGTATTTT. Amino acid sequence: CASSSETTGGDTQYF.

This chain uses TRBV11-3 with TRBJ1-2, with D possibly being TRBD1 (5 bases). Germline V gene sequence: CDR1 SGHNT, CDR2 YENEEA. The CDR3 has 15 residues. Trimming removed 5 bases from V and 1 base from J, with 14 bases in between. The DNA of the CDR3 is TGTGCCAGCAGCGCGGCCGGGGGACGTAACTATGGCTACACCTTC. Translated, it gives CASSAAGGRNYGYTF.

The chain combines TRBV18 with TRBJ2-3; 7 bases agree with TRBD2. CDR3 length equals 14 residues. The J segment lost 2 bases and the V segment lost 8 bases, leaving 7 bases of the junction unmatched. In germline, CDR1 is KGHSH, CDR2 LQKENI. CDR3 DNA: TGTGCCAGCGCCCCGAGCGGGGTCACAGATACGCAGTATTTT. Translating it yields CASAPSGVTDTQYF.

The chain recombines TRBV4-3 with TRBJ2-7; TRBD1 agrees at 9 bases. The CDR3 loop spans 13 amino acids. CDR1 is LGHNA, CDR2 YSLEER, per germline. V dropped 5 bases and J dropped 4; count of bases not matched to a gene: 3. The CDR3 spells CASSGQGLYEQYF. CDR3 DNA sequence: TGCGCCAGCAGCGGACAGGGGCTATACGAGCAGTACTTC.

The chain is built from TRBV19 and TRBJ2-4, with D perhaps TRBD1 (5 bases). Germline V gives CDR1 LNHDA, CDR2 SQIVND (reference sequence). Trimming took 6 bases from V and 3 from J, leaving 15 bases between them. CDR3 size: 15 residues. CDR3 sequence: CASSPAGWDKNIQYF. As DNA, the CDR3 is TGTGCCAGTAGCCCCGCAGGGTGGGACAAAAACATTCAGTACTTC.